Sequencing of this TCR beta chain was carried out in a study of a mutant IDH1 vaccine in newly diagnosed glioma. J gave up 0 bases and V 1 base, and 10 bases lay outside the gene matches. The CDR3 runs 19 residues. Germline CDR1 LNHDA, CDR2 SQIVND (reference sequence). The study, taken as a whole, reports: A vaccine-induced immune response developed in roughly 95% of the patients.

Of note for this clone: The antigen is undetermined.

Profiled with immunoSEQ multiplex PCR; TCRdb holds only in-frame clones, not every one. The table records about 55,000 clones, 80% of them present only once. Time point denoted: week 23, last vaccination. The study gave 300 ug of mutant IDH1 20-mer peptide per vaccine dose, with topical imiquimod. This clonotype originated in a man aged 35 to 55 with glioma. This chain uses TRBV19 with TRBJ2-1; 9 bases align to TRBD2. Sequencing was performed on PBMCs, taken from a glioma patient whose treatment included an IDH1 peptide vaccine. The CDR3 loop is CASSIGGSGGRSSYNEQFF. The CDR3 nucleotides read TGTGCCAGTAGTATAGGAGGTAGCGGGGGCCGAAGCTCCTACAATGAGCAGTTCTTC.